These 10 T cell receptor beta chains were sequenced from one sample in a study of cytomegalovirus exposure and HLA in healthy donors. PCR amplification relied on 60 Vbeta primers (plus 13 Jbeta primers). Only in-frame clones appear in the TCRdb table, and some are missing; sequencing was by immunoSEQ multiplex PCR. This sample's table has more than 35,000 clones. The material sequenced was PBMCs. These receptors originate from a man aged 30-40 years in good health and CMV-seronegative.

The rearrangement joins TRBV5-1 to TRBJ2-5, with 11 bases lining up with TRBD2. V shed 0 bases and J 7 bases; nucleotides not matched to a gene: 8. The germline V gene encodes CDR1 SGHRS and CDR2 YFSETQ. The CDR3 is 16 amino acids. The CDR3 reads CASSLASLAGGGTQYF. The CDR3 bases are TGCGCCAGCAGCTTGGCCAGTCTAGCGGGAGGTGGGACCCAGTACTTC.

This chain joins TRBV7-6 and TRBJ1-1; possibly TRBD1 for D (5 bases). The CDR3 is made up of 14 amino acids. Trimming stripped 7 bases from V and 0 bases from J, with 12 bases between. CDR1 is SGHVS and CDR2 is FNYEAQ in the germline V gene. The CDR3 region has the DNA TGTGCCAGCATGGCAGGGAACATGAACACTGAAGCTTTCTTT. It codes for CASMAGNMNTEAFF.

This chain joins TRBV5-4 and TRBJ1-2; 7 nucleotides match TRBD1. The CDR3 contains 14 residues. Unmatched junction bases numbered 9, after V lost 5 bases and J lost 5 bases. CDR1 SGHNT and CDR2 YYREEE come from the germline V gene (reference sequence). For the CDR3, the DNA is TGTGCCAGCAGGCCGGGACAGCTCTTATATGGCTACACCTTC. Translated, it gives CASRPGQLLYGYTF. The full variable domain, its missing parts supplied by reference TRBV5-4 and TRBJ1-2, is ETGVTQSPTHLIKTRGQQVTLRCSSQSGHNTVSWYQQALGQGPQFIFQYYREEENGRGNFPPRFSGLQFPNYSSELNVNALELDDSALYLCASRPGQLLYGYTFGSGTRLTVV.

Concerning this clone: One end of the junction does not line up with germline, which may come from a read error. Different DNA sequences within this sample yield the same CDR3. The genes are TRBV30 and TRBJ1-1; 7 nucleotides line up with TRBD1. From germline, CDR1 is GTSNPN and CDR2 SVGIG (reference sequence). This CDR3 is built from 15 residues. The CDR3 DNA sequence: TGTGCCTGGAGTGTACTGACAGGGAGATTTGGTGAAGCCTTCTTT. Amino acids: CAWSVLTGRFGEAFF.

J is TRBJ1-4 and V is TRBV19; D gene unclear. Germline assignment: CDR1 LNHDA and CDR2 SQIVND (reference sequence). The length of the CDR3 is 14 residues. Trimming shortened V by 8 bases and J by 8 bases, and 18 bases separated the two germline ends. CDR3 in amino acids: CASEGYGKREKLFF. In DNA form, the CDR3 reads TGTGCCAGTGAGGGTTACGGGAAGAGAGAAAAACTGTTTTTT.

This chain's CDR3 is CASSEVLGQYF. For the CDR3, the DNA is TGTGCCAGCAGTGAAGTTCTAGGGCAGTACTTC. The J gene is TRBJ2-7, the V gene TRBV6-1, with D unclear. V was trimmed by 1 base and J by 9 bases, leaving 7 bases between them. The V gene's germline CDR1 is MNHNS and CDR2 SASEGT. The CDR3 consists of 11 residues.

This chain uses TRBV30 with TRBJ2-5; the D gene is possibly TRBD2 (6 bases). This CDR3 has 13 residues. Between the trimmed V and J ends, which lost 8 bases and 6 bases, there was a span of 19 bases. CDR1 is GTSNPN and CDR2 is SVGIG in the germline V gene (reference sequence). DNA of the CDR3: TGTGCCCTAAAGAAGGAGGGCTCGAAGACCCAGTACTTC. Residues: CALKKEGSKTQYF.

This sequence joins TRBV7-6 and TRBJ2-1, with a possible D match to TRBD2 (6 bases). In germline, CDR1 is SGHVS, CDR2 FNYEAQ. The V end was cut by 3 bases, the J end by 9 bases, with 12 bases between. The CDR3 sequence is 13 residues long. The DNA of the CDR3 is TGTGCCAGCAGCTTTGATGACGGGGGTGAGCAGTTCTTC. As protein: CASSFDDGGEQFF.

The rearrangement joins TRBV6-4 to TRBJ2-7, with no clear D. Germline V CDR1 and CDR2: MRHNA, SNTAGT. Trimming cost V 4 bases and J 7 bases, with 14 bases left between them. This CDR3 contains 13 residues. CDR3 protein: CASSVTVWSEQYF. The CDR3 DNA follows: TGTGCCAGCAGTGTCACTGTATGGTCAGAGCAGTACTTC.

The chain couples TRBV19 to TRBJ2-1; 7 bases fit TRBD2. The V segment lost 4 bases and the J segment 2 bases; nucleotides outside the gene matches: 8. The CDR3 sequence is 16 residues long. Germline V gene sequence: CDR1 LNHDA, CDR2 SQIVND (reference sequence). The CDR3 here is CASSNQRGGTYNEQFF. The CDR3 DNA follows: TGTGCCAGTAGTAACCAGCGGGGAGGAACCTACAATGAGCAGTTCTTC.